Presented here are 11 T cell receptor beta chains from one specimen sequenced in a study of metastatic and nonmetastatic thyroid tumors (dated by TCRdb to 2019 to 2021). Before undergoing thyroid surgery, none of the patients had been given any kind of treatment. Receptor amplification or capture employed PCR. Instrument used: Illumina HiSeq 4000. Using fastp at Q25 and MiXCR, TCRdb reprocessed the public reads and kept productive beta chains. A total of 14,000 to 15,000 clones appear in this sample, around 23% of them only once. Less than 10% of the sample belongs to the ten largest clones. Sequencing input: tumor tissue. These receptors were collected from a female donor with papillary thyroid cancer or a benign thyroid nodule (not recorded which). Some clones in this sample may be carry-over from other donors' samples.

This clone is medium-sized within its sample. The rearrangement uses TRBV15 and TRBJ2-1; D is undetermined. CDR1 LNHNV and CDR2 YYDKDF come from the germline V gene (reference sequence). V gave up 9 bases and J gave up 6 bases, with 6 bases separating them. This CDR3 has 10 residues. CDR3 region: CATRINEQFF. The CDR3 DNA follows: TGTGCCACTAGGATCAATGAGCAGTTCTTC.

The genes are TRBV20-1 and TRBJ1-1; D call uncertain. This CDR3 contains 12 residues. V gave up 4 bases and J gave up 6 bases, with 12 bases separating them. Germline CDR1 is DFQATT and CDR2 is SNEGSKA (reference sequence). The CDR3 loop is CSAIPSTSEAFF. The CDR3 nucleotides are TGCAGTGCTATCCCCTCGACATCTGAAGCTTTCTTT.

The chain couples TRBV6-1 to TRBJ2-7; D is unresolved. The CDR3 covers 12 residues. V was shortened by 2 bases and J by 3 bases, with 5 bases between the two germline ends. The germline V gene encodes CDR1 MNHNS and CDR2 SASEGT. Here the CDR3 DNA reads TGTGCCAGCAGTGAATCTGGCTACGAGCAGTACTTC. Encoded protein: CASSESGYEQYF.

In its sample, this clone was seen once. V and J are TRBV11-1 and TRBJ2-2, with D possibly being TRBD1 (5 bases). V gave up 4 bases and J gave up 1 base, with 13 bases separating them. Germline V gene sequence: CDR1 SGHAT, CDR2 FQDESV (reference sequence). The CDR3 length is 16 residues. The CDR3 loop is CASSSRPQGNTGELFF. The CDR3 bases are TGTGCCAGCAGCTCTAGGCCTCAGGGGAACACCGGGGAGCTGTTTTTT.

As concerns this clone: This same CDR3 is encoded by further DNA sequences in the sample. The rearrangement uses TRBV5-6 and TRBJ1-4, with unresolved D. V was shortened by 4 bases and J by 0 bases, with 7 bases between the two germline ends. The CDR3 is 14 residues long. Germline CDR1 and CDR2: SGHDT and YYEEEE. The CDR3 is CASSLIATNEKLFF. Here the CDR3 DNA reads TGTGCCAGCAGCCTGATTGCAACTAATGAAAAACTGTTTTTT.

The chain is built from TRBV28 and TRBJ1-6; unclear D gene. CDR1 is MDHEN, CDR2 SYDVKM, per germline. The CDR3 has 13 amino acids. The V end lost 6 bases, the J end lost 10 bases, and 13 bases lay between the germline ends. CDR3 coding DNA: TGTGCCAGCAGCCCAAGCGCGGGATCACCCCTCCACTTT. Translating gives CASSPSAGSPLHF. Together with reference TRBV28 and TRBJ1-6, the CDR3 gives the full variable domain: DVKVTQSSRYLVKRTGEKVFLECVQDMDHENMFWYRQDPGLGLRLIYFSYDVKMKEKGDIPEGYSVSREKKERFSLILESASTNQTSMYLCASSPSAGSPLHFGNGTRLTVT.

This clone has at least ten counts. CDR3 DNA: TGTGCCAGCAGCCCGCGACCCAAGGGGGACGAGCAGTACTTC. It yields the protein CASSPRPKGDEQYF. The rearrangement joins TRBV5-4 to TRBJ2-7; perhaps TRBD1 as D (6 bases). The germline V gene has CDR1 SGHNT and CDR2 YYREEE (reference sequence). CDR3 size: 14 residues. The V end lost 4 bases, the J end lost 5 bases, and 16 bases lay between the germline ends.

This chain uses TRBV11-2 with TRBJ2-3; 8 bases fit TRBD2. The CDR3 has 16 amino acids. V lost 6 bases and J lost 5; bases outside the gene matches: 13. Germline V gene sequence: CDR1 SGHAT, CDR2 FQNNGV. CDR3 loop: CASRRGVAGKEDTQYF. CDR3 coding DNA: TGTGCCAGCAGACGGGGGGTAGCGGGGAAGGAAGATACGCAGTATTTT.

This chain uses TRBV6-1 with TRBJ2-7; TRBD1 matches 10 bases. After removal of 7 bases from V and 3 bases from J, the junction contained 12 bases not matched to a gene. Germline V gene sequence: CDR1 MNHNS, CDR2 SASEGT. The CDR3 sequence is 16 residues long. CDR3: CASITPGQGTIYEQYF. The CDR3 nucleotides are TGTGCCAGCATCACCCCGGGACAGGGGACGATCTACGAGCAGTACTTC.

This clone came up many times. The chain carries TRBV24-1 and TRBJ1-5, with D possibly TRBD1 on 5 matching bases. Germline V gene sequence: CDR1 KGHDR, CDR2 SFDVKD. The V end was cut by 0 bases, the J end by 0 bases, with 8 bases between. The CDR3 has 16 residues. The CDR3 sequence: CATSDLSTDSNQPQHF. In DNA form, the CDR3 reads TGTGCCACCAGTGATTTGTCGACAGATAGCAATCAGCCCCAGCATTTT.

This clone was counted ten times or more. An end of the junction differs from the germline gene, which may be a read error. Other DNA sequences within the sample encode an identical CDR3. The V gene is TRBV5-1, the J gene TRBJ2-7; D gene unclear. Germline-derived CDR1 and CDR2 are SGHRS and YFSETQ. This CDR3 is built from 16 residues. The CDR3 region has the DNA TGCGCCAGCAGCTTCTCGCATAATGAACCAGCGTCCGAGCAGTACTTT. It specifies CASSFSHNEPASEQYF.